A selection of T cell receptor beta chains follows, all from one sample in a study of control samples from healthy donors and cancer patients. The protocol was immunoSEQ multiplex PCR, while the TCRdb copy is restricted to in-frame clones and leaves out a portion. The repertoire includes 150,000 to 200,000 clones, about 93% of them detected once, and more than 1.2% sits in the top ten. The sequencing sample was made of blood. These receptors were obtained from a man between 18 and 35 years old in good health. Each CDR3 is given with its conserved first and last residue. Each record gives: J gene, D gene, V gene, clone size, CDR3 protein, CDR3 DNA. D genes are given only for firm matches. Where a row states a size, it is once, few, many or the class of an expanded clone; other rows omit it.

>TRBJ2-1|NA|TRBV2|NA
CASTLLRSSYNEQFF
TGTGCCAGCACCCTACTCCGAAGCTCCTACAATGAGCAGTTCTTC
>TRBJ2-7|NA|TRBV6-5|NA
CASSRDRHEQYF
TGTGCCAGCAGTCGAGATAGACACGAGCAGTACTTC
>TRBJ1-3|NA|TRBV27|NA
CASSLSRGSGNTIYF
TGTGCCAGCAGTTTATCGAGGGGTTCGGGAAACACCATATATTTT
>TRBJ1-2|TRBD1|TRBV6-5|once
CASRLDRGYYGYTF
TGTGCCAGCAGGCTAGACAGGGGCTACTATGGCTACACCTTC
>TRBJ2-3|TRBD1|TRBV28|NA
CASSPSPGQGIFTDTQYF
TGTGCCAGCAGTCCATCCCCGGGACAGGGGATTTTCACAGATACGCAGTATTTT
>TRBJ2-3|TRBD2|TRBV19|NA
CASMRTSGGHSTDTQYF
TGTGCCAGTATGCGGACTAGCGGAGGACATTCCACAGATACGCAGTATTTT
>TRBJ2-2|TRBD2|TRBV5-1|NA
CASSSRTSGGAGELFF
TGCGCCAGCAGCTCAAGGACTAGCGGGGGGGCCGGGGAGCTGTTTTTT
>TRBJ1-1|NA|TRBV5-1|few
CASSLERKNTEAFF
TGCGCCAGCAGCTTGGAACGCAAGAACACTGAAGCTTTCTTT
>TRBJ1-3|NA|TRBV19|few
CASSIESSGYSGNTIYF
TGTGCCAGTAGTATAGAGTCCTCGGGATACTCTGGAAACACCATATATTTT
>TRBJ1-1|NA|TRBV7-9|NA
CASSSPRTEAFF
TGTGCCAGCAGCTCTCCCAGGACTGAAGCTTTCTTT
>TRBJ2-3|TRBD1|TRBV7-2|NA
CASSLGDRDVDTQYF
TGTGCCAGCAGCTTAGGAGACAGGGACGTGGATACGCAGTATTTT
>TRBJ1-1|TRBD1|TRBV11-2|NA
CASSAGTGRLGPEAFF
TGTGCCAGCAGCGCTGGGACAGGGAGACTGGGACCTGAAGCTTTCTTT
>TRBJ1-5|NA|TRBV20-1|NA
CSASLEGGQPQHF
TGCAGTGCTAGTCTCGAGGGGGGCCAGCCCCAGCATTTT
>TRBJ2-6|NA|TRBV5-5|NA
CASSPPGGANVLTF
TGTGCCAGCAGCCCTCCCGGGGGGGCCAACGTCCTGACTTTC
>TRBJ2-3|NA|TRBV7-3|NA
CASSLGNSLGTDTQYF
TGTGCCAGCAGCTTAGGGAATAGCTTGGGAACAGATACGCAGTATTTT
>TRBJ1-2|NA|TRBV28|once
CASSSGFMDYGYTF
TGTGCCAGCAGTTCAGGGTTTATGGACTATGGCTACACCTTC
>TRBJ2-7|NA|TRBV28|NA
CASSSPAKLYEQYF
TGTGCCAGCAGTTCGCCCGCCAAATTATACGAGCAGTACTTC
>TRBJ1-1|TRBD1|TRBV18|once
CASSPDRENTEAFF
TGTGCCAGCTCCCCGGACAGGGAGAACACTGAAGCTTTCTTT
>TRBJ1-1|NA|TRBV7-2|NA
CASSLAGSRTEAFF
TGTGCCAGCAGCTTGGCAGGGTCGAGGACTGAAGCTTTCTTT
>TRBJ2-3|NA|TRBV19|NA
CASRRDSWSDTQYF
TGTGCCAGTAGGCGGGACAGCTGGTCGGATACGCAGTATTTT
>TRBJ1-3|NA|TRBV18|NA
CASSPPGHSGNTIYF
TGTGCCAGCTCACCCCCGGGGCACTCTGGAAACACCATATATTTT
>TRBJ2-7|NA|TRBV11-2|once
CASSLDGLQRPTYEQYF
TGTGCCAGCAGCTTGGACGGACTACAGCGACCTACCTACGAGCAGTACTTC
>TRBJ1-2|TRBD1|TRBV10-3|once
CAISRQGGDGYTF
TGTGCCATCAGTAGACAGGGAGGGGATGGCTACACCTTC
>TRBJ2-7|NA|TRBV5-1|NA
CASSLDGSSTSYEQYF
TGCGCCAGCAGCTTGGATGGCAGTTCTACCTCCTACGAGCAGTACTTC
>TRBJ2-1|TRBD1|TRBV5-1|once
CASSLIVGQGRDEQFF
TGCGCCAGCAGCTTGATTGTGGGACAGGGGAGGGATGAGCAGTTCTTC
>TRBJ2-2|NA|TRBV29-1|NA
CSVFDSRNTGELFF
TGCAGCGTTTTTGACAGCCGAAACACCGGGGAGCTGTTTTTT
>TRBJ1-2|NA|TRBV7-9|NA
CASSLLGEAWNGYTF
TGTGCCAGCAGCCTCCTGGGGGAGGCATGGAATGGCTACACCTTC
>TRBJ2-5|NA|TRBV27|NA
CASSLSVRGPPQETQYF
TGTGCCAGCAGTTTATCGGTGCGGGGGCCACCCCAAGAGACCCAGTACTTC
>TRBJ2-5|NA|TRBV12-3/TRBV12-4|NA
CASSLFETQYF
TGTGCCAGCAGTTTGTTTGAGACCCAGTACTTC
>TRBJ1-2|NA|TRBV6-5|NA
CASSYSYDSAGYTF
TGTGCCAGCAGTTACTCTTATGACAGTGCTGGCTACACCTTC
>TRBJ1-2|TRBD1|TRBV6-4|NA
CASSATGGYGYTF
TGTGCCAGCAGCGCTACAGGGGGCTATGGCTACACCTTC
>TRBJ2-3|NA|TRBV28|once
CASSSSRGADTQYF
TGTGCCAGCAGTTCCAGCAGGGGGGCAGATACGCAGTATTTT
>TRBJ2-1|NA|TRBV27|NA
CASSSERSWYEQFF
TGTGCCAGCAGTTCGGAAAGGAGCTGGTATGAGCAGTTCTTC
>TRBJ2-1|NA|TRBV7-2|once
CASSLVILTLSSYNEQFF
TGTGCCAGCAGCCTTGTGATCCTCACTCTAAGCTCCTACAATGAGCAGTTCTTC
>TRBJ2-7|NA|TRBV3-1/TRBV3-2|NA
CASSHGGEQYF
TGTGCCAGCAGCCACGGGGGCGAGCAGTACTTC
>TRBJ1-1|NA|TRBV19|NA
CASFNPPGKRPTEAFF
TGTGCCAGTTTCAATCCCCCAGGGAAGAGACCGACTGAAGCTTTCTTT
>TRBJ1-4|NA|TRBV5-3|NA
CARSLEAFNEKLFF
TGTGCCAGAAGCTTGGAGGCCTTTAATGAAAAACTGTTTTTT